Below, one T cell receptor beta chain is given with its context. The data were taken from a study of blood T cell repertoires in COVID-19. The protocol was immunoSEQ multiplex PCR, while the TCRdb copy is restricted to in-frame clones and leaves out a portion. The data hold 200,000 to 250,000 clones, with approximately 81% observed a single time. The CDR3 is 14 residues long. The V gene's germline CDR1 is SGDLS and CDR2 YYNGEE. J lost 5 bases, V lost 3 bases, and 7 bases had no gene match. The sample taken for sequencing was peripheral blood. The sequence derives from a man aged 50 to 60 who had recovered from COVID-19. The chain couples TRBV9 to TRBJ2-5; TRBD2 matches 7 bases. The CDR3: CASSASGKGETQYF. The DNA of the CDR3 is TGTGCCAGCAGCGCCAGCGGGAAGGGGGAGACCCAGTACTTC.